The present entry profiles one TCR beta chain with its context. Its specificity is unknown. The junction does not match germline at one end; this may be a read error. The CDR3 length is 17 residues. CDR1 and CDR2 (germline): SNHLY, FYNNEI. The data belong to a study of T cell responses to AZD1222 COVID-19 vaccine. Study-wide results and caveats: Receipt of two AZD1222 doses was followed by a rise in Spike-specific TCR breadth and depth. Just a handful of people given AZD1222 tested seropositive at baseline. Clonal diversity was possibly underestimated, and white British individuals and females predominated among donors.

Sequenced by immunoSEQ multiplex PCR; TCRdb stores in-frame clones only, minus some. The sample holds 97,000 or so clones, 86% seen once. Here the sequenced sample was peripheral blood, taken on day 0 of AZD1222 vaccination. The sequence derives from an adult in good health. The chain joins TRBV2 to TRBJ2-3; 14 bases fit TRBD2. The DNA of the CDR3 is TGTGCCAGCAGCGAAGGGACTAGCGGGGGTTCTATGGATACGCAGTATTTT. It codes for CASSEGTSGGSMDTQYF.